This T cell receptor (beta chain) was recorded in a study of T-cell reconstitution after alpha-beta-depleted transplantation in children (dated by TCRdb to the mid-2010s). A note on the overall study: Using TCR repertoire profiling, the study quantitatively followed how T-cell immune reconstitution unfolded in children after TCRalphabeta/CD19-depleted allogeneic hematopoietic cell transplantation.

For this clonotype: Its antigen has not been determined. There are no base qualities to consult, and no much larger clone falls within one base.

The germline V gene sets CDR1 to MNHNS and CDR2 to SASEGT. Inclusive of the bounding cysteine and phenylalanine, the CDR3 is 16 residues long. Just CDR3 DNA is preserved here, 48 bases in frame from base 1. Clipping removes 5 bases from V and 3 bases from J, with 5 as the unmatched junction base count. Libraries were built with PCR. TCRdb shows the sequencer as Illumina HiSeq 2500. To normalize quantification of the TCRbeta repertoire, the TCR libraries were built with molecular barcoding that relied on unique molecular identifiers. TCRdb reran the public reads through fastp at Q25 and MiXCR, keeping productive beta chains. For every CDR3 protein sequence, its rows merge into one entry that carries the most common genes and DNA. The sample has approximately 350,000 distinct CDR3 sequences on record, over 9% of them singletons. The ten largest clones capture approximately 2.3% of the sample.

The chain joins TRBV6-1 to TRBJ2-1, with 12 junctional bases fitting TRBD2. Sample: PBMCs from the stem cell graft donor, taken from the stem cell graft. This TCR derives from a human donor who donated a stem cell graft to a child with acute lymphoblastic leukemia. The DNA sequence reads TGTGCCAGCAGTCGACGGACTAGCGGGGTCTACAATGAGCAGTTCTTC. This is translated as CASSRRTSGVYNEQFF.